One and the same sample provided the 4 T cell receptor beta chains below, sequenced in a study of cytomegalovirus exposure and HLA in healthy donors. Amplification used 60 Vbeta primers and 13 Jbeta primers. The data were produced by immunoSEQ multiplex PCR, yet TCRdb's version contains in-frame clones alone and is incomplete. The sample has under 150,000 clones; 80% to 85% are singletons. Source material: PBMCs. The receptors originated from a woman aged 45-60 years in good health and CMV-seropositive.

The chain is built from TRBV5-1 and TRBJ2-7, with D tentatively TRBD2 (5 bases). The CDR3 is made up of 16 amino acids. Germline assignment: CDR1 SGHRS and CDR2 YFSETQ. V dropped 0 bases and J dropped 4 bases, with 17 bases sitting between them. DNA of the CDR3: TGCGCCAGCAGCTTGGCAGCGAGTGGCGGAGGTTACGAGCAGTACTTC. The encoded protein is CASSLAASGGGYEQYF.

The gene calls are TRBV21-1 and TRBJ2-7; the D call of TRBD1 is as the table states it, not checked on the DNA. TRBV21-1 is assigned pseudogene status. The CDR3 covers 15 residues. The CDR3 spells CASSKWGTVSYEQYF. The CDR3 nucleotides read TGTGCCAGCAGTAAATGGGGGACAGTCTCCTACGAGCAGTACTTC.

The V call is TRBV6-5, the J call TRBJ1-2; D remains unclear. The CDR3 loop spans 15 amino acids. V was cut by 6 bases and J by 10 bases, with 24 bases left in between. Germline V gene sequence: CDR1 MNHEY, CDR2 SVGAGI. The CDR3 DNA follows: TGTGCCAGCAGCGGACTTATATCCTCCATCCTCGACTACACCTTC. Translated: CASSGLISSILDYTF.

V is TRBV9 and J is TRBJ2-7, with a weak D call TRBD2 (6 bases). The V gene's germline CDR1 is SGDLS and CDR2 YYNGEE. Trimming pared 3 bases from V and 7 bases from J, leaving 17 bases between. The CDR3 spans 14 residues. In nucleotides, the CDR3 is TGTGCCAGCAGCGGCGGGGCTTTCCCTCGGGAGCAGTACTTC. Amino acids: CASSGGAFPREQYF.